This TCR beta chain was identified in a study of early T cells in non-severe SARS-CoV-2 infection. Deletions cut 5 bases from V and 1 base from J, with 7 bases between. The CDR3 covers 13 residues. CDR1 ENHRY and CDR2 SYGVKD come from the germline V gene. A single record per CDR3 protein comes from TCRdb applying MiXCR to the 5' RACE reads. The sample gives just under 85,000 distinct CDR3 sequences, 10% of which show up once; roughly 8% is in the top ten. The receptor was derived from an adult who was a healthcare worker with PCR-confirmed SARS-CoV-2 infection or an uninfected control (not recorded which). Sample: whole blood, taken at baseline. The J gene is TRBJ2-3, the V gene TRBV10-3; D call uncertain. For the CDR3, the DNA is TGTGCCATCAGTCGAGTTGGCACAGATACGCAGTATTTT. The encoded protein is CAISRVGTDTQYF.